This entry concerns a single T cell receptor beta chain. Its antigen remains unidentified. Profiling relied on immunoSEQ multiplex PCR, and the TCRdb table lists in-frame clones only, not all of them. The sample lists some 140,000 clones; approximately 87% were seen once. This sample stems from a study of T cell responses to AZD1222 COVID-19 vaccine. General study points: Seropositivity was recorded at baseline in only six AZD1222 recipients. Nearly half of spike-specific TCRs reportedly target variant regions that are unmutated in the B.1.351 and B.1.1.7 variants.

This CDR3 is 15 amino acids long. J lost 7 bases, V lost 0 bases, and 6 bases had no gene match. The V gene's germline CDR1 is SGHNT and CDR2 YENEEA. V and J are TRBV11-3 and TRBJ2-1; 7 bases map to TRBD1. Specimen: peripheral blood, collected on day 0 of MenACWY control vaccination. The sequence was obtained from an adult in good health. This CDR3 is CASSLEGQVGNEQFF. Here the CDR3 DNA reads TGTGCCAGCAGCTTAGAAGGACAGGTTGGGAATGAGCAGTTCTTC.